This T cell receptor beta chain is from a study of T cell responses to AZD1222 COVID-19 vaccine. Findings and caveats of the study: Just a handful of people given AZD1222 tested seropositive at baseline. Compared with day 0, the breadth and depth of the Spike-specific TCR repertoire rose significantly after two doses of AZD1222.

The CDR3 contains 14 residues. From germline, CDR1 is SGHRS and CDR2 YFSETQ. Trimming stripped 3 bases from V and 8 bases from J, with 17 bases between. As for this clone: Its antigen is as yet unknown.

Data came from immunoSEQ multiplex PCR; TCRdb stores just in-frame clones and leaves some out. This table holds some 200,000 clones, under 95% found once. The chain links TRBV5-1 to TRBJ1-2; tentatively, D is TRBD1 (6 bases). Sequenced here: peripheral blood, sampled on day 0 of MenACWY control vaccination. The receptor was isolated from an adult in good health. The CDR3: CASSSGDIDGGYTF. The CDR3 coding sequence is TGCGCCAGCAGCTCGGGGGACATCGACGGCGGCTACACCTTC. Drawing the rest from reference TRBV5-1 and TRBJ1-2, the complete variable domain is KAGVTQTPRYLIKTRGQQVTLSCSPISGHRSVSWYQQTPGQGLQFLFEYFSETQRNKGNFPGRFSGRQFSNSRSEMNVSTLELGDSALYLCASSSGDIDGGYTFGSGTRLTVV.